One and the same sample provided the 5 T cell receptor beta chains below, sequenced in a study of T cell changes during pregnancy in multiple sclerosis. Method: immunoSEQ multiplex PCR; TCRdb's copy keeps in-frame clones and lacks some. The sample consists of tens of thousands of clones, about 91% of them appearing once. The sample here was peripheral blood, taken in the first trimester of pregnancy. These receptors were taken from a female donor in good health, enrolled as a control in a pregnancy study.

The rearrangement links TRBV7-6 to TRBJ2-7; TRBD1 is a possible D gene (6 bases). CDR3 length: 12 amino acids. Germline V gene sequence: CDR1 SGHVS, CDR2 FNYEAQ. Trimming stripped 6 bases from V and 7 bases from J, with 13 bases between. The CDR3 sequence: CASSRGGEEQYF. The CDR3, as DNA: TGTGCCAGCAGTCGTGGGGGCGAAGAGCAGTACTTC.

CDR3 in amino acids: CASSPQGGMNTEAFF. DNA of the CDR3: TGTGCCAGCAGCCCCCAGGGGGGAATGAACACTGAAGCTTTCTTT. The chain joins TRBV7-9 to TRBJ1-1; 7 nucleotides align to TRBD1. Germline assignment: CDR1 SEHNR and CDR2 FQNEAQ (reference sequence). The V and J ends lost 5 bases and 0 bases, in that order; junction bases with no gene match: 6. The CDR3 is 15 amino acids.

The chain is built from TRBV19 and TRBJ1-2; weak D call: TRBD1 (5 bases). Germline loops: CDR1 LNHDA, CDR2 SQIVND (reference sequence). Trimming left V 1 base short and J 4 bases short, with 7 bases between. This CDR3 region has 13 residues. The CDR3 sequence is CASSIGQPYGYTF. CDR3 sequence (DNA): TGTGCCAGTAGTATAGGACAGCCCTATGGCTACACCTTC.

V and J are TRBV28 and TRBJ2-1; perhaps TRBD1 as D (6 bases). V shed 6 bases and J shed 3 bases, with 9 bases lying between them. The CDR3 is 13 residues long. Looked up from germline, CDR1 is MDHEN and CDR2 is SYDVKM. The CDR3 sequence: CASRIGGYNEQFF. The CDR3 nucleotides read TGTGCCAGCAGAATAGGGGGCTACAATGAGCAGTTCTTC. The full variable domain, with the rest looked up from reference TRBV28 and TRBJ2-1, is DVKVTQSSRYLVKRTGEKVFLECVQDMDHENMFWYRQDPGLGLRLIYFSYDVKMKEKGDIPEGYSVSREKKERFSLILESASTNQTSMYLCASRIGGYNEQFFGPGTRLTVL.

Regarding this clone: The sample contains more than one DNA sequence encoding this CDR3. This rearrangement joins TRBV7-9 to TRBJ2-2; D is unclear. This CDR3 is 14 amino acids long. The germline V and J ends were trimmed by 6 bases and 1 base, with 9 bases remaining between them. In germline, CDR1 is SEHNR, CDR2 FQNEAQ (reference sequence). The CDR3 coding sequence is TGTGCCAGCAGTCCGGGTCTGAACACCGGGGAGCTGTTTTTT. It yields the protein CASSPGLNTGELFF. Using reference TRBV7-9 and TRBJ2-2 for the parts outside the CDR3, the full variable domain is DTGVSQNPRHKITKRGQNVTFRCDPISEHNRLYWYRQTLGQGPEFLTYFQNEAQLEKSRLLSDRFSAERPKGSFSTLEIQRTEQGDSAMYLCASSPGLNTGELFFGEGSRLTVL.